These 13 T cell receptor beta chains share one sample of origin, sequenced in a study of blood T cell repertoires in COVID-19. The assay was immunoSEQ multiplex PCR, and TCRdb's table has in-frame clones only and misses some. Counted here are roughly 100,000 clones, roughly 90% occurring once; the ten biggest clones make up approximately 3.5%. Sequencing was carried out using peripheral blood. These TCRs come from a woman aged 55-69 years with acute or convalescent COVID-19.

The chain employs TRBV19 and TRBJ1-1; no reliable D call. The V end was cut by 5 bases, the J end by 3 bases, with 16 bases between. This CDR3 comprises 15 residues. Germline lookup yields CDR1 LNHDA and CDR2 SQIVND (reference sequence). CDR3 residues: CASSVLLLEHTEAFF. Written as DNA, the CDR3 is TGTGCCAGTAGTGTCCTACTACTAGAACACACTGAAGCTTTCTTT.

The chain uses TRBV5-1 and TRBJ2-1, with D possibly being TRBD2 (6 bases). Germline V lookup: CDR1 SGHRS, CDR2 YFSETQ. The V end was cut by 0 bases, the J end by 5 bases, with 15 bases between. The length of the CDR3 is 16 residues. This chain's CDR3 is CASSLGASGLNNEQFF. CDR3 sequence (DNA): TGCGCCAGCAGCTTGGGGGCCAGCGGACTAAACAATGAGCAGTTCTTC.

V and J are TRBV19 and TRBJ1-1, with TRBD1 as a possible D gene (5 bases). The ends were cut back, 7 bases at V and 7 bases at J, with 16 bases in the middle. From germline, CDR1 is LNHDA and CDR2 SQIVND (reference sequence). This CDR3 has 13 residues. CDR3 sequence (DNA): TGTGCCAGTACCTCCCTCCAGGGATATGAAGCTTTCTTT. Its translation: CASTSLQGYEAFF.

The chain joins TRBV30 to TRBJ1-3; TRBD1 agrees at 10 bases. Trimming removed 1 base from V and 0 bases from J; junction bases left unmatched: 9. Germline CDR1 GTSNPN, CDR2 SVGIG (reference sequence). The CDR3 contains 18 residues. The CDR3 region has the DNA TGTGCCTGGAGTGCCCCCCGGGACAGGGGACCCTCTGGAAACACCATATATTTT. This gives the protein CAWSAPRDRGPSGNTIYF.

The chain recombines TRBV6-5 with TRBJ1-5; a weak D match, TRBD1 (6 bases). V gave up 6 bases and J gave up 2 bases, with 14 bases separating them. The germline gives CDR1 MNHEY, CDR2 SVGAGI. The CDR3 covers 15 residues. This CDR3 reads CASSQDRGGNQPQHF. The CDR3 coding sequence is TGTGCCAGCAGCCAGGACAGAGGGGGCAATCAGCCCCAGCATTTT.

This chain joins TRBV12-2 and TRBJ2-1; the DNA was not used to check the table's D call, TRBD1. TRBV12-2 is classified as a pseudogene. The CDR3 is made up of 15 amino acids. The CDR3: CASRSGTVKYNEQFF. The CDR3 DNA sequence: TGTGCAAGTCGCTCCGGGACAGTGAAGTACAATGAGCAGTTCTTC.

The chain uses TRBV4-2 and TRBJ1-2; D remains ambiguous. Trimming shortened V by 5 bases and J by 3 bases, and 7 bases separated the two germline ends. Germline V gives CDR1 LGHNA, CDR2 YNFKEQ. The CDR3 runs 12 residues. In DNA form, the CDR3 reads TGTGCCAGCAGCTTCGGAGACTATGGCTACACCTTC. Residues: CASSFGDYGYTF.

As DNA, the CDR3 is TGTGCCAGCAGCCAACTTGGAAACACCATATATTTT. Its translation is CASSQLGNTIYF. The chain links TRBV3-1 (or the pseudogene TRBV3-2) to TRBJ1-3; no clear D. CDR3 length: 12 residues. Trimming took 2 bases from V and 3 from J, leaving 2 bases between them. CDR1 is LGHDT and CDR2 is YNNKEL in the germline V gene (reference sequence).

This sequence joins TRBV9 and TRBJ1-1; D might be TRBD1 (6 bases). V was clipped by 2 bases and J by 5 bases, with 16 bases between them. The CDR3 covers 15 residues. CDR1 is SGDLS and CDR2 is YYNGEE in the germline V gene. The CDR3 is CASSVGGASRTEAFF. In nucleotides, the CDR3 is TGTGCCAGCAGCGTGGGGGGGGCCTCACGGACTGAAGCTTTCTTT.

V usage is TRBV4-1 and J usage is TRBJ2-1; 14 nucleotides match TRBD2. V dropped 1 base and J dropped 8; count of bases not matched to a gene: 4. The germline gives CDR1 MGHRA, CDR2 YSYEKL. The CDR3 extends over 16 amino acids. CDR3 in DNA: TGCGCCAGCAGCCAAGCGGGGACTAGCGGGAGCCATGAGCAGTTCTTC. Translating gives CASSQAGTSGSHEQFF.

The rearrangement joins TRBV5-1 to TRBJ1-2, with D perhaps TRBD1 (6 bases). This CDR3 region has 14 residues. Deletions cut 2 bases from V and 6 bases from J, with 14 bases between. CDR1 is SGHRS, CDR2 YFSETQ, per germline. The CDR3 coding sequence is TGCGCCAGCAGCTTCCAGGGGTCCCTAAATGGCTACACCTTC. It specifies CASSFQGSLNGYTF.

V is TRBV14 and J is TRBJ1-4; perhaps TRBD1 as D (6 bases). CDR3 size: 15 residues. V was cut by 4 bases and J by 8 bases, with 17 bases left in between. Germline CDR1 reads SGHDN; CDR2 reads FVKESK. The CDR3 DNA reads TGTGCCAGCAGCCCCCAATCCGGGACAAACGAAAAACTGTTTTTT. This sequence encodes CASSPQSGTNEKLFF.

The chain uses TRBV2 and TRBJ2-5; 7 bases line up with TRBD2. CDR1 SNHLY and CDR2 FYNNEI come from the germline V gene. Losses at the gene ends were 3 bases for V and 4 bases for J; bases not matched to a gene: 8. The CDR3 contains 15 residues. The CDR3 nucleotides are TGTGCCAGCAGTGAGGATCTAGCGGTTTCAGAGACCCAGTACTTC. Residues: CASSEDLAVSETQYF.